One and the same sample provided the 12 T cell receptor beta chains below, sequenced in a study of T cell responses to AZD1222 COVID-19 vaccine. The table came from immunoSEQ multiplex PCR; TCRdb's copy has only in-frame clones and leaves some out. The data hold some 120,000 clones, with 88% observed a single time. The specimen was peripheral blood, collected on day 0 of AZD1222 vaccination. The receptor set was obtained from an adult in good health.

This chain uses TRBV27 with TRBJ1-5; D might be TRBD1 (5 bases). V lost 2 bases and J lost 2, with 25 bases in between. Germline CDR1 is MNHEY and CDR2 is SMNVEV (reference sequence). The CDR3 sequence is 20 residues long. The chain's CDR3 is CASSLVPPGPASGGNQPQHF. CDR3 DNA: TGTGCCAGCAGTTTAGTTCCCCCGGGACCCGCTTCGGGTGGCAATCAGCCCCAGCATTTT.

The gene calls are TRBV2 and TRBJ1-2; D remains unclear. Trimming removed 5 bases at V and 2 bases at J, with 6 bases between. This CDR3 contains 12 residues. Looked up from germline, CDR1 is SNHLY and CDR2 is FYNNEI. The CDR3 DNA reads as TGTGCCAGCAGTATCAGGAACTATGGCTACACCTTC. It codes for CASSIRNYGYTF. The complete variable domain, with remaining parts taken from reference TRBV2 and TRBJ1-2, reads EPEVTQTPSHQVTQMGQEVILRCVPISNHLYFYWYRQILGQKVEFLVSFYNNEISEKSEIFDDQFSVERPDGSNFTLKIRSTKLEDSAMYFCASSIRNYGYTFGSGTRLTVV.

The chain uses TRBV27 and TRBJ1-1; D perhaps matches TRBD1 (6 bases). V lost 6 bases and J lost 8, with 16 bases in between. Germline lookup yields CDR1 MNHEY and CDR2 SMNVEV (reference sequence). The CDR3 has 13 amino acids. CDR3 coding DNA: TGTGCCAGCAGCCGGACCGGGACAAAAGAAGCTTTCTTT. Translated, it gives CASSRTGTKEAFF.

This clone appeared once. The chain has TRBV4-3 and TRBJ2-7; 8 bases match TRBD1. The CDR3 has 17 residues. J gave up 3 bases and V 0 bases, and 10 bases lay outside the gene matches. Germline V gene data show CDR1 as LGHNA and CDR2 as YSLEER. The CDR3 DNA reads TGCGCCAGCAGCCAAGATCGAGCGGTGGACAGGGTCTACGAGCAGTACTTC. Translating it yields CASSQDRAVDRVYEQYF.

This clone was seen just once. This chain joins TRBV19 and TRBJ2-7; TRBD1 matches 10 bases. This CDR3 region has 15 residues. Germline CDR1 and CDR2: LNHDA and SQIVND (reference sequence). V shed 7 bases and J 1 base; nucleotides not matched to a gene: 7. This CDR3 reads CASTDPGQGSYEQYF. The CDR3 DNA follows: TGTGCCAGTACTGACCCGGGACAGGGGTCCTACGAGCAGTACTTC.

This sequence joins TRBV27 and TRBJ1-4; TRBD1 might be the D (6 bases). Trimming removed 6 bases at V and 2 bases at J, with 13 bases between. Looked up from germline, CDR1 is MNHEY and CDR2 is SMNVEV (reference sequence). The CDR3 consists of 15 residues. The CDR3 protein is CASSPATGTNEKLFF. CDR3 DNA: TGTGCCAGCAGCCCGGCCACAGGGACTAATGAAAAACTGTTTTTT.

This clone was seen once. The V gene is TRBV18, the J gene TRBJ2-1; 14 bases are shared with TRBD2. J lost 1 base, V lost 2 bases, and 10 bases had no gene match. Germline V gene lookup returns CDR1 KGHSH and CDR2 LQKENI. This CDR3 contains 20 residues. The CDR3 spells CASSPRIGTSGSFSYNEQFF. DNA for the CDR3: TGTGCCAGCTCACCAAGGATAGGGACTAGCGGGAGTTTTTCCTACAATGAGCAGTTCTTC.

The rearrangement uses TRBV25-1 and TRBJ1-4; D remains ambiguous. This CDR3 contains 15 residues. The V end lost 2 bases, the J end lost 4 bases, and 11 bases lay between the germline ends. The germline V gene encodes CDR1 MGHDK and CDR2 SYGVNS. CDR3 protein: CASSERATRNEKLFF. CDR3 in DNA: TGTGCCAGCAGTGAAAGGGCGACTCGTAATGAAAAACTGTTTTTT.

V usage is TRBV7-2 and J usage is TRBJ1-5; D possibly corresponds to TRBD1 (6 bases). This CDR3 is built from 16 residues. Germline V gives CDR1 SGHTA, CDR2 FQGNSA. V lost 5 bases and J lost 10, with 24 bases in between. The DNA for the CDR3 is TGTGCCAGCAGCCCAATAGGCGACAGGTTGCGTTTACCCCAGCATTTT. Protein sequence: CASSPIGDRLRLPQHF.

The sample holds a few counts of this clone. The V gene is TRBV24-1, the J gene TRBJ1-1; D is undetermined. This CDR3 comprises 14 residues. The germline V and J ends were trimmed by 8 bases and 2 bases, with 14 bases remaining between them. Germline CDR1 reads KGHDR; CDR2 reads SFDVKD. CDR3 DNA: TGTGCCACCAAAGCTCCGGGAGCCAACACTGAAGCTTTCTTT. This translates into CATKAPGANTEAFF.

The gene calls are TRBV7-2 and TRBJ2-3, with TRBD2 matching 8 bases. V gave up 10 bases and J gave up 1 base; unmatched junction bases: 4. CDR3 length: 13 residues. Germline CDR1 is SGHTA and CDR2 is FQGNSA. The CDR3 sequence is CATGRGGTDTQYF. DNA of the CDR3: TGTGCCACGGGGCGGGGGGGCACAGATACGCAGTATTTT.

This clone has just a few counts. The chain employs TRBV18 and TRBJ1-1, with a possible D match to TRBD1 (6 bases). Trimming stripped 3 bases from V and 5 bases from J, with 10 bases between. This CDR3 is built from 13 residues. Germline assignment: CDR1 KGHSH and CDR2 LQKENI. CDR3 sequence reads: CASSPSQGTEAFF. In DNA, the CDR3 is TGTGCCAGCTCACCGTCGCAGGGGACTGAAGCTTTCTTT.